These 5 T cell receptor beta chains share one sample of origin, sequenced in a study of immune heterogeneity within non-small cell lung tumors. For the TCR beta CDR3, multiplex PCR with 32 V and 13 J primers performed the amplification. TCRdb called the multiplex PCR reads again in MiXCR, with one record for every CDR3 protein. The data contain about 9,600 distinct CDR3 sequences, 26% of them seen just once; the ten biggest clones take up 27%. Template material for each sample was about 0.55 ug of bulk tumor genomic DNA. Taken during surgery, several biopsies per primary tumor were spaced as far apart as possible within the tumor mass. Patients had untreated, newly diagnosed non-small cell lung cancer and underwent curative surgery. Specimen: lung tumor tissue. The receptors come from a woman aged 45-60 years with non-small cell lung cancer.

The chain carries TRBV6-1 and TRBJ2-1; D is undetermined. V lost 6 bases and J 0 bases, leaving 18 bases between the germline ends. The CDR3 is made up of 17 amino acids. Germline V lookup: CDR1 MNHNS, CDR2 SASEGT. This chain's CDR3 is CASSLGGYLSSYNEQFF. CDR3 sequence (DNA): TGTGCCAGCAGCCTAGGCGGCTACCTAAGCTCCTACAATGAGCAGTTCTTC.

In regard to this clonotype: A much more abundant neighbour one base away suggests this may be a read error. The chain recombines TRBV28 with TRBJ1-6, with a weak D call TRBD1 (5 bases). The germline gives CDR1 MDHEN, CDR2 SYDVKM. This CDR3 has 12 residues. V was shortened by 1 base and J by 13 bases, with 8 bases between the two germline ends. The CDR3 region is CASSLSGGPLHF. The DNA of the CDR3 is TGTGCCAGCAGTTTATCGGGGGGGCCCCTCCACTTT. The entire variable domain, with the rest obtained from reference TRBV28 and TRBJ1-6, is as follows: DVKVTQSSRYLVKRTGEKVFLECVQDMDHENMFWYRQDPGLGLRLIYFSYDVKMKEKGDIPEGYSVSREKKERFSLILESASTNQTSMYLCASSLSGGPLHFGNGTRLTVT.

This clonotype was observed many times. V gene TRBV18 combines with J gene TRBJ2-5, with 9 positions matching TRBD1. This CDR3 comprises 15 residues. The ends lost 3 bases at V and 5 bases at J; junction bases unmatched: 7. Looked up from germline, CDR1 is KGHSH and CDR2 is LQKENI. Here the CDR3 reads CASSPHRGPPETQYF. DNA of the CDR3: TGTGCCAGCTCACCCCACAGGGGGCCCCCGGAGACCCAGTACTTC.

Notes on this clonotype: A single base separates this from a much larger clone, so it may be a read error. This chain links TRBV5-1 with TRBJ2-5; 14 nucleotides line up with TRBD2. The CDR3 is made up of 15 amino acids. CDR1 is SGHRS, CDR2 YFSETQ, per germline. CDR3 nucleotide sequence: TGCGTCAGCAGCTTGGGGACTAGCGGGGGAGAGACCCAGTACTTC. It is translated as CVSSLGTSGGETQYF. The full variable domain, rest sourced from reference TRBV5-1 and TRBJ2-5, is KAGVTQTPRYLIKTRGQQVTLSCSPISGHRSVSWYQQTPGQGLQFLFEYFSETQRNKGNFPGRFSGRQFSNSRSEMNVSTLELGDSALYLCVSSLGTSGGETQYFGPGTRLLVL.

The chain joins TRBV20-1 to TRBJ2-7, with 10 bases lining up with TRBD1. Per the germline V gene, CDR1 is DFQATT and CDR2 is SNEGSKA (reference sequence). Trimming at V came to 4 bases and at J to 6 bases, leaving 15 bases not matched to a gene. The CDR3 covers 16 residues. CDR3 region: CSAIDLVGQGWLEQYF. The CDR3 DNA reads TGCAGTGCTATAGATTTAGTGGGACAGGGGTGGCTCGAGCAGTACTTC.